This TCR beta chain was sequenced during a study of T cell repertoires in cytomegalovirus infection. TCRdb passed the reads through MiXCR, listing each CDR3 protein once. The sample shows some 680,000 distinct CDR3 sequences, approximately 34% of them seen only once. CDR1 SGHTA and CDR2 FQGTGA come from the germline V gene. The CDR3 extends over 14 amino acids. V gave up 5 bases and J gave up 5 bases, with 15 bases separating them. The chain is built from TRBV7-3 and TRBJ1-1; D might be TRBD1 (6 bases). The sequencing input was PBMCs. This sequence was found in a human donor in good health (CMV status not recorded). Some clones in this sample may be carry-over from other donors' samples. CDR3 protein: CASSQGLGVTEAFF. The DNA of the CDR3 is TGTGCCAGCAGCCAGGGGCTCGGGGTGACTGAAGCTTTCTTT.